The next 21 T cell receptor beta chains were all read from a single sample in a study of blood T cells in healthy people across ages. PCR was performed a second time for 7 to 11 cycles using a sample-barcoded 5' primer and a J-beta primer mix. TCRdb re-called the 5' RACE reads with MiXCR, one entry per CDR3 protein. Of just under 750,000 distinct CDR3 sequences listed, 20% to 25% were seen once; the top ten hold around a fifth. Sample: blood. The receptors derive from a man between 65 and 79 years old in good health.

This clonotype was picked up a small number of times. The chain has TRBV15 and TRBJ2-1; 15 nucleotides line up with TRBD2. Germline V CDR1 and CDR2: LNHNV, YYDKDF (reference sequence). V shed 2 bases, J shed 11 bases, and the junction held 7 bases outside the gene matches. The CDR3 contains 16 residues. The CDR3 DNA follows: TGTGCCACCAGCAGACCGGGACTAGCGGGAGGCCAACAGCAGTTCTTC. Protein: CATSRPGLAGGQQQFF.

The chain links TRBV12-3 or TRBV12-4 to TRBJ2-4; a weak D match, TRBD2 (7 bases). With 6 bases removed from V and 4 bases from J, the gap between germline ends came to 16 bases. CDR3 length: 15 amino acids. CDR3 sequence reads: CASSATGREKNIQYF. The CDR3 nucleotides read TGTGCCAGCAGCGCAACAGGGAGGGAAAAAAACATTCAGTACTTC.

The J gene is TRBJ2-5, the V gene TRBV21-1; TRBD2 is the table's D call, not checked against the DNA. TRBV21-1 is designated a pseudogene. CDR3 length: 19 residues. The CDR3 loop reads CASSKHVEGLAETQETQYF. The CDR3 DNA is TGTGCCAGCAGCAAACACGTCGAAGGACTAGCGGAAACCCAAGAGACCCAGTACTTC.

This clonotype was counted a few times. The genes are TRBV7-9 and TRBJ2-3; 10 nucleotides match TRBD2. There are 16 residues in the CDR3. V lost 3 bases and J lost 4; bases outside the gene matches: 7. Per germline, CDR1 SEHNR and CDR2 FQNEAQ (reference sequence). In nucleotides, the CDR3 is TGTGCCAGCAGCTTGAGGGCTAGCGGGGGCTCAGATACGCAGTATTTT. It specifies CASSLRASGGSDTQYF.

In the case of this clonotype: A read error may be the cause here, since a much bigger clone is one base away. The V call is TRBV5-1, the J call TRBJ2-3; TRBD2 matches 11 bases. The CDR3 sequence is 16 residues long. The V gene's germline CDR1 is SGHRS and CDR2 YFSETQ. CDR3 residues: CASGLLLAGVTDTQYF. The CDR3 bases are TGCGCCAGCGGCTTATTACTAGCGGGGGTAACAGATACGCAGTATTTT.

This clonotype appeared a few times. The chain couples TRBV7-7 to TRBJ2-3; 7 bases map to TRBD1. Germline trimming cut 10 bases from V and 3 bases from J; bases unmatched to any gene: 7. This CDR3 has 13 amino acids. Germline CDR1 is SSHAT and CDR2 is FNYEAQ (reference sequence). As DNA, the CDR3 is TGTGCCACCGGGGACAGAACTACAGATACGCAGTATTTT. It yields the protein CATGDRTTDTQYF.

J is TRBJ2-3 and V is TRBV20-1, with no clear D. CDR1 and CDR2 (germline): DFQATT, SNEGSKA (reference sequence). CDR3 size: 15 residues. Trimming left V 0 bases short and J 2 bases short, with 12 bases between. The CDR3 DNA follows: TGCAGTGCTAGAGATAGAAGGACCCCCACAGATACGCAGTATTTT. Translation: CSARDRRTPTDTQYF.

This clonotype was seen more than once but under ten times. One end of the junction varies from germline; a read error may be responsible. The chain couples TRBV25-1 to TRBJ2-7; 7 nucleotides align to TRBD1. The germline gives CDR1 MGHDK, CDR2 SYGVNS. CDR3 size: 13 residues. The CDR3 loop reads CVSRQDRVNEQYF. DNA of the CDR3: TGTGTCAGCAGGCAAGACAGGGTAAACGAGCAGTACTTC.

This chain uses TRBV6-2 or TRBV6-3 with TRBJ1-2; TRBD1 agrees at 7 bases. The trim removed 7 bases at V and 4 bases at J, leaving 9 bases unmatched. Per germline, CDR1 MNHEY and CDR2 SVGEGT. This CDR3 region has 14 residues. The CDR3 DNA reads TGTGCCAGCAAAGAGACAGGGAGCTTCTATGGCTACACCTTC. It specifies CASKETGSFYGYTF.

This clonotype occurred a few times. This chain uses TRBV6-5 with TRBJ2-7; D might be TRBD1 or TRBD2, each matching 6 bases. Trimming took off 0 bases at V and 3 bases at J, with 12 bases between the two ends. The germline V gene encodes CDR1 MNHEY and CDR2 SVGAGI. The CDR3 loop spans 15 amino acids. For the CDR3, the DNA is TGTGCCAGCAGTTACTCGACGGGGGCTAACTACGAGCAGTACTTC. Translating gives CASSYSTGANYEQYF.

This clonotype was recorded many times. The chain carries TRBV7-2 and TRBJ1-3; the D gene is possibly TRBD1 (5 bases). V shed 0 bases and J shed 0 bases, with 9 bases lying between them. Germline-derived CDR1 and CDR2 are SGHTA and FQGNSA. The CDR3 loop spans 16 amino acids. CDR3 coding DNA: TGTGCCAGCAGCTTAGCCGGGGGAAACTCTGGAAACACCATATATTTT. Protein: CASSLAGGNSGNTIYF.

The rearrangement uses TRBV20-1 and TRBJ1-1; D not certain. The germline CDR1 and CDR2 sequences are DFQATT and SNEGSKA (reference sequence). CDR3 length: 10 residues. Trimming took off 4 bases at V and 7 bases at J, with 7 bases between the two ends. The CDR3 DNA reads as TGCAGTGCTATGGAGGTTGAAGCTTTCTTT. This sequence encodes CSAMEVEAFF.

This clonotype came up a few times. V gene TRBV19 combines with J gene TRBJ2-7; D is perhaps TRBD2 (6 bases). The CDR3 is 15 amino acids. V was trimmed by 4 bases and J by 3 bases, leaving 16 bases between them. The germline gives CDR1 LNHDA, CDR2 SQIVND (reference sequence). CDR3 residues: CASSRDYSGLYEQYV. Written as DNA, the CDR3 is TGTGCCAGTAGTAGAGATTATAGCGGACTCTACGAGCAGTACGTC.

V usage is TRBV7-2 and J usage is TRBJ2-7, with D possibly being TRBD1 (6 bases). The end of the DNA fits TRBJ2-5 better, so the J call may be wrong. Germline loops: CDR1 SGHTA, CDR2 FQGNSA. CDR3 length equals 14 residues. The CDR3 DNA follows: TGTGCCAGCAGCCTGAGGACAGCCCAAGAGACCCAGTACTTC. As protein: CASSLRTAQETQYF.

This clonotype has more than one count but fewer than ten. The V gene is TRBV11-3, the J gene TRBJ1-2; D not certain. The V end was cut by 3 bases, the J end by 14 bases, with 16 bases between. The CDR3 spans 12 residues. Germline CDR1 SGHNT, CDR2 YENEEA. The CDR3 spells CASSFVSAVRTF. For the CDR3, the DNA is TGTGCCAGCAGCTTTGTATCTGCAGTTCGTACCTTC. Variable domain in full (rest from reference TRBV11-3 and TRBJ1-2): EAGVVQSPRYKIIEKKQPVAFWCNPISGHNTLYWYLQNLGQGPELLIRYENEEAVDDSQLPKDRFSAERLKGVDSTLKIQPAELGDSAVYLCASSFVSAVRTFGSGTRLTVV.

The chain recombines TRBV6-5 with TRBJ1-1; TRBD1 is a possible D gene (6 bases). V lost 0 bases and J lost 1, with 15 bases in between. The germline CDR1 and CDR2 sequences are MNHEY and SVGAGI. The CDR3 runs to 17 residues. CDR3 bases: TGTGCCAGCAGTTACTCGGGGGGGCAGGGAGAGAACACTGAAGCTTTCTTT. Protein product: CASSYSGGQGENTEAFF.

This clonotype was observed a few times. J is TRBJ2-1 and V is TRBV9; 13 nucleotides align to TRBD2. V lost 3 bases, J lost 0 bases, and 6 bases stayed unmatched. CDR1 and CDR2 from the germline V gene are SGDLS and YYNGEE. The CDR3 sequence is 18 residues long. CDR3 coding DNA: TGTGCCAGCAGCGAACCCCGGACTAGCGGGAGCTCCTACAATGAGCAGTTCTTC. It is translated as CASSEPRTSGSSYNEQFF.

CDR3 protein: CASSPSGPRSYNEQFF. The CDR3 coding sequence is TGCGCCAGCAGCCCCTCAGGACCACGCTCCTACAATGAGCAGTTCTTC. V is TRBV5-1 and J is TRBJ2-1; no reliable D call. Trimming took off 4 bases at V and 0 bases at J, with 14 bases between the two ends. The CDR3 has 16 residues. Germline CDR1 is SGHRS and CDR2 is YFSETQ. Full variable domain (remainder filled in from reference TRBV5-1 and TRBJ2-1): KAGVTQTPRYLIKTRGQQVTLSCSPISGHRSVSWYQQTPGQGLQFLFEYFSETQRNKGNFPGRFSGRQFSNSRSEMNVSTLELGDSALYLCASSPSGPRSYNEQFFGPGTRLTVL.

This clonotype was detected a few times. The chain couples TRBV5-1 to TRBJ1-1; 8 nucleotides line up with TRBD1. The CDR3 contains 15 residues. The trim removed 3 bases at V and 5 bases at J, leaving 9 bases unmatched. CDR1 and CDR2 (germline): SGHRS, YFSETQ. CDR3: CASSSTPGGQTEAFF. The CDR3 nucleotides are TGCGCCAGCAGCTCTACTCCAGGGGGCCAGACTGAAGCTTTCTTT.

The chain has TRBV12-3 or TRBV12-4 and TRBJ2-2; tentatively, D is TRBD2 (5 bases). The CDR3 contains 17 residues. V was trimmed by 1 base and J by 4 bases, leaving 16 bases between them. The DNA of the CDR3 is TGTGCCAGCAGTTTAGGATGGGAGTACCTGTCCACCGGGGAGCTGTTTTTT. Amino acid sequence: CASSLGWEYLSTGELFF.

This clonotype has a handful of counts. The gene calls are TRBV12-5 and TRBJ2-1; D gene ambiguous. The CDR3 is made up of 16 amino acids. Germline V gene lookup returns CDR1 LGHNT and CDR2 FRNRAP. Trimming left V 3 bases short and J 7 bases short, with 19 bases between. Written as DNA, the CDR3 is TGTGCTAGTGGTTTCCTTGGAGTAAGGTACTCGAATGAGCAGTTCTTC. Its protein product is CASGFLGVRYSNEQFF.